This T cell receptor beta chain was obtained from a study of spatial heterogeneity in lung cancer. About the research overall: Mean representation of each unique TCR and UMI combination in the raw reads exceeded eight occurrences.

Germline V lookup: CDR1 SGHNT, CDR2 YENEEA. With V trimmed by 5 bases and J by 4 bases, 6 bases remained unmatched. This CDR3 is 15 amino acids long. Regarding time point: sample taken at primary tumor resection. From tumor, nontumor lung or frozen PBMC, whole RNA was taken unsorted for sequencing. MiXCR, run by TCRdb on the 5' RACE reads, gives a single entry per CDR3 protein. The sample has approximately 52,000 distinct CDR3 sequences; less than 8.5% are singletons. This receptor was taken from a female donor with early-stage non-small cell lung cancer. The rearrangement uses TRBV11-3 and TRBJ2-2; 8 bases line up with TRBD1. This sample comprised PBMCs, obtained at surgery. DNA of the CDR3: TGTGCCAGCAGCGCAAGACAGGGGTCCACCGGGGAGCTGTTTTTT. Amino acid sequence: CASSARQGSTGELFF.